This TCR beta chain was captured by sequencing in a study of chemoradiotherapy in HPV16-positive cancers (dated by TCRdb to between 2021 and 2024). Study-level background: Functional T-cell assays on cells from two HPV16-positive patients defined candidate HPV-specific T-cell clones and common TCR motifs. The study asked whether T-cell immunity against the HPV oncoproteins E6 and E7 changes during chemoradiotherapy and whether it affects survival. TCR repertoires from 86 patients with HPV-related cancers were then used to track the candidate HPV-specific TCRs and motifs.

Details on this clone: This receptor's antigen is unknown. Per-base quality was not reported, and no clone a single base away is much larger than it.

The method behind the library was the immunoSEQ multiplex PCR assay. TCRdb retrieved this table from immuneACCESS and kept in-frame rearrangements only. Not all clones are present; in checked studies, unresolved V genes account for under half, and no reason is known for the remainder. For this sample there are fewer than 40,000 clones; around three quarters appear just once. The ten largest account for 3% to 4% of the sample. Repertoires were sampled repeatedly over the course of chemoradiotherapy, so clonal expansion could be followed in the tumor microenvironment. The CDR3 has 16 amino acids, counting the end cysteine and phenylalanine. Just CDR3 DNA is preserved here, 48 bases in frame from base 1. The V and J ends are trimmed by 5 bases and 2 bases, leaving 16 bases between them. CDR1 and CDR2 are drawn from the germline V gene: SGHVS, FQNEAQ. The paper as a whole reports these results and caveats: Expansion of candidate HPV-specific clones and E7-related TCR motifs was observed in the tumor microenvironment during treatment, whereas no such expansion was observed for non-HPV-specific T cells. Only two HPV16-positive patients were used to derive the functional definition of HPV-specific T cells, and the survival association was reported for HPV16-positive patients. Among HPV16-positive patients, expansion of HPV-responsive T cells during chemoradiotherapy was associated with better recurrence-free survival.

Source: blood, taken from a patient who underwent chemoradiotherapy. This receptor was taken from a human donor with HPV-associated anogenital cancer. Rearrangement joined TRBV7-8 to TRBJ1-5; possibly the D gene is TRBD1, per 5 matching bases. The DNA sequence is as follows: TGTGCCAGCAGCCCCTTCCCAGCGGGGGGCAATCAGCCCCAGCATTTT. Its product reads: CASSPFPAGGNQPQHF.